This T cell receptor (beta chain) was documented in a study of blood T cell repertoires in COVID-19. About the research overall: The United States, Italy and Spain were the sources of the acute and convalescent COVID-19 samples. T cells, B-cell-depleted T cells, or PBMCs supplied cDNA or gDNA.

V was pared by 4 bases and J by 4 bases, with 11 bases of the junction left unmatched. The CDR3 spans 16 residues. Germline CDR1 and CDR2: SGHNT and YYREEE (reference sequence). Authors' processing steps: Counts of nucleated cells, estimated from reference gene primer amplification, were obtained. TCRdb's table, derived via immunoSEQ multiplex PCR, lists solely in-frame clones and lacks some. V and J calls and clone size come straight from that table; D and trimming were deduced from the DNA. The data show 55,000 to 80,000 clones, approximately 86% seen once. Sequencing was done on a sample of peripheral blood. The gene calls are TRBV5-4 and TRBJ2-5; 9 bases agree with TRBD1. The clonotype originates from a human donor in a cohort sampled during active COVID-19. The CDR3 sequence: CASSPKGTGSLETQYF. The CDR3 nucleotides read TGTGCCAGCAGCCCAAAAGGGACAGGGTCCTTAGAGACCCAGTACTTC.